These 32 T cell receptor beta chains came from one sample sequenced in a study of cytomegalovirus exposure and HLA in healthy donors. Sequenced by immunoSEQ multiplex PCR; TCRdb stores in-frame clones only, minus some. This sample has about 280,000 clones; 65% to 90% occur once, and the top ten carry approximately 1%. The sample taken for sequencing was PBMCs. The receptors stem from a woman younger than 35 in good health and CMV-seronegative.

J is TRBJ2-1 and V is TRBV7-8, with 10 nucleotides matching TRBD2. The ends lost 1 base at V and 3 bases at J; junction bases unmatched: 3. The length of the CDR3 is 16 residues. Germline V gene sequence: CDR1 SGHVS, CDR2 FQNEAQ. The CDR3 region is CASSLGTSGYYNEQFF. CDR3 coding DNA: TGTGCCAGCAGCTTAGGGACTAGCGGATACTACAATGAGCAGTTCTTC.

The chain carries TRBV7-6 and TRBJ2-3; maybe TRBD1 (6 bases). Germline V lookup: CDR1 SGHVS, CDR2 FNYEAQ. The V end lost 5 bases, the J end lost 1 base, and 13 bases lay between the germline ends. This CDR3 spans 15 amino acids. In nucleotides, the CDR3 is TGTGCCAGCAGCGGGGGCAAAGGGGGCACAGATACGCAGTATTTT. It codes for CASSGGKGGTDTQYF.

This clone turned up a few times. The chain employs TRBV28 and TRBJ1-2; TRBD1 aligns across 8 bases. V was pared by 6 bases and J by 9 bases, with 6 bases of the junction left unmatched. The germline V gene has CDR1 MDHEN and CDR2 SYDVKM. The CDR3 contains 12 residues. The CDR3 sequence is CASSPRQGRYTF. The CDR3 bases are TGTGCCAGCAGCCCAAGACAGGGGCGCTACACCTTC.

This clone was found a few times. The chain has TRBV29-1 and TRBJ1-2; maybe TRBD1 (5 bases). Trimming took 2 bases from V and 4 from J, leaving 8 bases between them. The CDR3 is 12 amino acids. CDR1 SQVTM and CDR2 ANQGSEA come from the germline V gene. The DNA of the CDR3 is TGCAGCGTTGAAATGGGGCTCTATGGCTACACCTTC. This sequence encodes CSVEMGLYGYTF.

The V call is TRBV9, the J call TRBJ2-1; perhaps TRBD1 as D (5 bases). V lost 0 bases to trimming and J lost 9 bases, with 13 bases between them. Germline V gene sequence: CDR1 SGDLS, CDR2 YYNGEE. The CDR3 spans 14 residues. This CDR3 is CASSVAARASEQFF. The CDR3 bases are TGTGCCAGCAGCGTAGCAGCCAGGGCAAGTGAGCAGTTCTTC.

The chain couples TRBV30 to TRBJ1-1; a weak D match, TRBD1 (6 bases). The CDR3 totals 12 residues. Germline CDR1 GTSNPN, CDR2 SVGIG (reference sequence). Between the trimmed V and J ends, which lost 2 bases and 10 bases, there was a span of 14 bases. CDR3 in DNA: TGTGCCTGGAGTTCAGGGGCTGGGGTAGCTTTCTTT. It specifies CAWSSGAGVAFF.

The V and J genes are TRBV30 and TRBJ2-5, with D possibly being TRBD2 (5 bases). Germline CDR1 reads GTSNPN; CDR2 reads SVGIG (reference sequence). The CDR3 is 13 residues long. The V end lost 2 bases, the J end lost 3 bases, and 10 bases lay between the germline ends. The CDR3 reads CAWSSGSKETQYF. In nucleotides, the CDR3 is TGTGCCTGGAGTAGCGGATCGAAAGAGACCCAGTACTTC.

In its sample, this clone was seen once. The V gene is TRBV2, the J gene TRBJ2-5; 13 nucleotides agree with TRBD2. V was pared by 6 bases and J by 5 bases, with 6 bases of the junction left unmatched. Germline values: CDR1 SNHLY, CDR2 FYNNEI. The CDR3 runs 15 residues. CDR3 DNA sequence: TGTGCCAGCAGCATGACTAGCGGGAGGATGGAGACCCAGTACTTC. Translation gives CASSMTSGRMETQYF.

This chain connects TRBV27 to TRBJ2-1; 9 nucleotides align to TRBD1. The germline CDR1 and CDR2 sequences are MNHEY and SMNVEV (reference sequence). The CDR3 extends over 15 amino acids. J lost 4 bases, V lost 6 bases, and 7 bases had no gene match. The CDR3 loop reads CASRSGTGKYNEQFF. CDR3 nucleotides: TGTGCCAGCAGATCCGGGACAGGGAAATACAATGAGCAGTTCTTC.

The chain links TRBV19 to TRBJ2-6; D gene uncertain. Germline CDR1 LNHDA, CDR2 SQIVND (reference sequence). There are 14 residues in the CDR3. V lost 11 bases to trimming and J lost 0 bases, with 11 bases between them. The CDR3 DNA is TGTGCCGGTGGAGCGAACTCTGGGGCCAACGTCCTGACTTTC. Translating gives CAGGANSGANVLTF.

This clone has a handful of counts. V is TRBV5-1 and J is TRBJ1-5; maybe TRBD1 (6 bases). This CDR3 region has 14 residues. Germline V gives CDR1 SGHRS, CDR2 YFSETQ. Trimming removed 1 base from V and 5 bases from J, with 10 bases in between. The CDR3: CASSLSGAHQPQHF. The DNA of the CDR3 is TGCGCCAGCAGCTTGTCAGGGGCGCATCAGCCCCAGCATTTT. The complete variable domain, with remaining parts taken from reference TRBV5-1 and TRBJ1-5, reads KAGVTQTPRYLIKTRGQQVTLSCSPISGHRSVSWYQQTPGQGLQFLFEYFSETQRNKGNFPGRFSGRQFSNSRSEMNVSTLELGDSALYLCASSLSGAHQPQHFGDGTRLSIL.

This chain joins TRBV5-6 and TRBJ2-7, with 9 bases aligning to TRBD1. Looked up from germline, CDR1 is SGHDT and CDR2 is YYEEEE. J was trimmed by 6 bases and V by 5 bases; bases with no gene match: 9. The CDR3 length is 14 residues. The CDR3 DNA reads as TGTGCCAGCAGGCTAATGACAGGGGGTGGCGAGCAGTACTTC. As protein: CASRLMTGGGEQYF.

J is TRBJ2-7 and V is TRBV30; perhaps TRBD2 as D (6 bases). The germline V gene has CDR1 GTSNPN and CDR2 SVGIG (reference sequence). V lost 3 bases and J lost 2, with 20 bases in between. CDR3 length: 16 residues. The CDR3 spells CAWRGGLGWPPYEQYF. The CDR3 DNA reads as TGTGCCTGGAGGGGAGGTTTGGGCTGGCCCCCCTACGAGCAGTACTTC.

This sequence joins TRBV5-6 and TRBJ1-2; a weak D match, TRBD1 (5 bases). V was clipped by 4 bases and J by 0 bases, with 16 bases between them. The CDR3 is 16 residues long. Per germline, CDR1 SGHDT and CDR2 YYEEEE. Written as DNA, the CDR3 is TGTGCCAGCAGCAAAGGGGCGGCCGGTCCTAACTATGGCTACACCTTC. It codes for CASSKGAAGPNYGYTF.

The rearrangement joins TRBV9 to TRBJ2-7; a possible D gene is TRBD1 (6 bases). CDR3 size: 15 residues. Germline V gives CDR1 SGDLS, CDR2 YYNGEE. V dropped 1 base and J dropped 0 bases, with 11 bases sitting between them. CDR3: CASSVNTGSSYEQYF. CDR3 bases: TGTGCCAGCAGCGTAAACACAGGGAGCTCCTACGAGCAGTACTTC. Complete variable domain (other parts from reference TRBV9 and TRBJ2-7): DSGVTQTPKHLITATGQRVTLRCSPRSGDLSVYWYQQSLDQGLQFLIQYYNGEERAKGNILERFSAQQFPDLHSELNLSSLELGDSALYFCASSVNTGSSYEQYFGPGTRLTVT.

The chain is built from TRBV27 and TRBJ1-2; possible D gene TRBD1, 6 bases. The CDR3 has 14 residues. Germline-derived CDR1 and CDR2 are MNHEY and SMNVEV (reference sequence). Trimming took off 8 bases at V and 4 bases at J, with 17 bases between the two ends. This CDR3 is CASPTPTGLYGYTF. The CDR3 DNA follows: TGTGCCAGCCCCACGCCGACAGGACTCTATGGCTACACCTTC.

The chain recombines TRBV28 with TRBJ2-7; 7 nucleotides match TRBD1. Germline loops: CDR1 MDHEN, CDR2 SYDVKM. The ends lost 5 bases at V and 3 bases at J; junction bases unmatched: 10. The CDR3 sequence is 15 residues long. The CDR3 spells CASSLPPTGNYEQYF. The CDR3 nucleotides read TGTGCCAGCAGTCTCCCCCCGACAGGGAACTACGAGCAGTACTTC.

V usage is TRBV6-5 and J usage is TRBJ2-3, with 11 positions matching TRBD2. The CDR3 spans 15 residues. V trimming: 6 bases; J trimming: 6 bases; junction bases outside the gene matches: 8. From germline, CDR1 is MNHEY and CDR2 SVGAGI. The CDR3 loop is CASRRSGGATDTQYF. The CDR3 DNA reads TGTGCCAGCAGACGTAGCGGGGGGGCCACTGATACGCAGTATTTT.

This chain uses TRBV7-6 with TRBJ1-5; 8 bases match TRBD1. Trimming took 5 bases from V and 6 from J; bases not matched to a gene: 9. The CDR3 loop spans 15 amino acids. Germline V CDR1 and CDR2: SGHVS, FNYEAQ. This chain's CDR3 is CASSQLTGASQPQHF. The DNA for the CDR3 is TGTGCCAGCAGCCAGCTGACAGGGGCAAGTCAGCCCCAGCATTTT.

The chain is built from TRBV18 and TRBJ1-1, with 7 bases aligning to TRBD1. Germline CDR1 is KGHSH and CDR2 is LQKENI. This CDR3 has 13 residues. V was pared by 4 bases and J by 3 bases, with 2 bases of the junction left unmatched. CDR3 loop: CASSQGAHTEAFF. The CDR3 region has the DNA TGTGCCAGCTCACAGGGGGCACACACTGAAGCTTTCTTT.

The DNA for the CDR3 is TGTGCCAGCAGTTCAGGCCGGGACAGGGTCAATCAGCCCCAGCATTTT. The encoded protein is CASSSGRDRVNQPQHF. This chain joins TRBV6-6 and TRBJ1-5, with 9 bases matching TRBD1. Trimming removed 4 bases from V and 3 bases from J; junction bases left unmatched: 7. The CDR3 covers 16 residues. Germline CDR1 reads MNHNY; CDR2 reads SVGAGI (reference sequence).

There are a few counts of this clone. This sequence joins TRBV6-4 and TRBJ1-6; 7 positions match TRBD1. V dropped 5 bases and J dropped 7; count of bases not matched to a gene: 5. The length of the CDR3 is 14 residues. CDR1 MRHNA and CDR2 SNTAGT come from the germline V gene. The CDR3 nucleotides read TGTGCCAGCAGTCTAGACAGGGAGAATTCACCCCTCCACTTT. Its protein is CASSLDRENSPLHF.

This sequence joins TRBV4-1 and TRBJ2-7; TRBD2 matches at 10 bases. Germline CDR1 MGHRA, CDR2 YSYEKL. Losses at the gene ends were 1 base for V and 4 bases for J; bases not matched to a gene: 7. This CDR3 spans 16 amino acids. For the CDR3, the DNA is TGCGCCAGCAGCCAAGTAGCGGGGGGAGGGAATTACGAGCAGTACTTC. Protein: CASSQVAGGGNYEQYF.

This clone has a handful of counts. The chain links TRBV5-8 to TRBJ2-2; D is unresolved. The V end was cut by 4 bases, the J end by 6 bases, with 7 bases between. The CDR3 consists of 12 residues. Germline CDR1 SGHTS, CDR2 YDEGEE. CDR3 sequence reads: CASSALPGELFF. The CDR3 nucleotides are TGTGCCAGCAGCGCACTTCCCGGGGAGCTGTTTTTT.

CDR3 in amino acids: CASSLGTGTGGSYTQYF. The CDR3 DNA sequence: TGTGCCAGCAGCTTAGGGACCGGGACAGGGGGATCTTATACGCAGTATTTT. The chain links TRBV7-6 to TRBJ2-3; 11 bases agree with TRBD1. This CDR3 has 17 residues. V dropped 1 base and J dropped 7; count of bases not matched to a gene: 10. CDR1 SGHVS and CDR2 FNYEAQ come from the germline V gene.

This clone was observed a few times. This rearrangement joins TRBV25-1 to TRBJ2-7; possible D gene TRBD2, 6 bases. CDR1 is MGHDK and CDR2 is SYGVNS in the germline V gene. This CDR3 has 14 residues. V was cut by 1 base and J by 5 bases, with 12 bases left in between. In nucleotides, the CDR3 is TGTGCCAGCAGTGAATCGGCTAGCGCCCACGAGCAGTACTTC. Translating gives CASSESASAHEQYF.

The J gene is TRBJ1-1, the V gene TRBV28, with D maybe TRBD1 (6 bases). V was clipped by 7 bases and J by 7 bases, with 22 bases between them. The CDR3 spans 15 residues. Germline CDR1 is MDHEN and CDR2 is SYDVKM. CDR3: CASTANGGQTIEAFF. The CDR3 DNA reads as TGTGCCAGCACCGCAAATGGAGGACAGACCATTGAAGCTTTCTTT.

V is TRBV9 and J is TRBJ2-7, with TRBD1 matching over 9 bases. This CDR3 has 15 residues. Germline-derived CDR1 and CDR2 are SGDLS and YYNGEE. The junction had 6 bases not matched to a gene; V was cut back by 2 bases and J by 3 bases. CDR3 nucleotides: TGTGCCAGCAGCGTTACGGGACAGGGTCTCTACGAGCAGTACTTC. Encoded protein: CASSVTGQGLYEQYF. Looking up the rest from reference TRBV9 and TRBJ2-7 gives the full variable domain: DSGVTQTPKHLITATGQRVTLRCSPRSGDLSVYWYQQSLDQGLQFLIQYYNGEERAKGNILERFSAQQFPDLHSELNLSSLELGDSALYFCASSVTGQGLYEQYFGPGTRLTVT.

In the case of this clone: This specimen includes other DNA sequences encoding the same CDR3. The chain joins TRBV7-2 to TRBJ1-2, with 10 bases identical to TRBD1. V shed 1 base, J shed 5 bases, and the junction held 4 bases outside the gene matches. This CDR3 has 15 residues. Germline CDR1 SGHTA, CDR2 FQGNSA. CDR3 nucleotides: TGTGCCAGCAGCTTAGGACAGGGGGCAGGTTATGGCTACACCTTC. It is translated as CASSLGQGAGYGYTF.

The chain carries TRBV5-1 and TRBJ2-7, with D possibly being TRBD1 (6 bases). V was trimmed by 4 bases and J by 0 bases, leaving 14 bases between them. CDR3 length equals 15 residues. Germline V lookup: CDR1 SGHRS, CDR2 YFSETQ. CDR3 DNA sequence: TGCGCCAGCAGCCCCTACAGGGCTAGCTCCTACGAGCAGTACTTC. Its translation: CASSPYRASSYEQYF.

The chain recombines TRBV10-3 with TRBJ2-5; TRBD2 agrees at 11 bases. The CDR3 is 17 residues long. Losses at the gene ends were 11 bases for V and 2 bases for J; bases not matched to a gene: 16. Germline assignment: CDR1 ENHRY and CDR2 SYGVKD. The chain's CDR3 is CAASPYSGRVKQETQYF. The CDR3 DNA reads TGTGCCGCCAGCCCCTATAGCGGGAGGGTGAAACAAGAGACCCAGTACTTC.

This clone was observed a few times. The chain couples TRBV2 to TRBJ2-7; TRBD1 matches at 10 bases. V shed 7 bases and J 5 bases; nucleotides not matched to a gene: 5. The germline V gene encodes CDR1 SNHLY and CDR2 FYNNEI. CDR3 size: 13 residues. CDR3 amino acids: CASNWDRGNEQYF. The CDR3, as DNA: TGTGCCAGCAATTGGGACAGGGGAAACGAGCAGTACTTC.